These T cell receptor beta chains were read from a single sample in a study of radiotherapy plus CTLA-4 blockade in lung cancer. Profiled with immunoSEQ multiplex PCR; TCRdb holds only in-frame clones, not every one. The repertoire includes roughly 75,000 clones, 78% of them detected once, and over 20% sits in the top ten. Specimen: peripheral blood, collected from a patient treated with radiotherapy plus ipilimumab. The receptors come from a human donor with non-small cell lung cancer whose response to radiotherapy plus ipilimumab could not be evaluated. Some clones in this sample may be carry-over from other donors' samples. Each CDR3 is given with its conserved first and last residue. Fields, in order: D gene, J gene, V gene, clone size, CDR3 protein, CDR3 DNA. A D gene is named only where the DNA matches it firmly. Not every row has a clone size; where given, it reads once, few, many or a size class.

>TRBD1|TRBJ2-1|TRBV5-1|.
CASSLGPDRGSYNEQFF
TGCGCCAGCAGCTTGGGACCCGACAGGGGCTCCTACAATGAGCAGTTCTTC
>TRBD1|TRBJ1-6|TRBV5-1|.
CASSLTPGTGILYNSPLHF
TGCGCCAGCAGCTTGACACCCGGGACAGGGATCTTATATAATTCACCCCTCCACTTT
>TRBD1|TRBJ2-7|TRBV18|.
CASSYGQGLDEQYF
TGTGCCAGCTCATATGGACAGGGGCTGGATGAGCAGTACTTC
>.|TRBJ2-5|TRBV4-3|.
CASSQVVGAGETQYF
TGCGCCAGCAGCCAAGTCGTAGGGGCGGGGGAGACCCAGTACTTC
>.|TRBJ2-7|TRBV29-1|few
CSVEEGAYEQYF
TGCAGCGTTGAAGAGGGAGCATACGAGCAGTACTTC
>.|TRBJ2-1|TRBV11-3|.
CASSFTAPNEQFF
TGTGCCAGCAGCTTTACAGCCCCCAATGAGCAGTTCTTC
>TRBD1|TRBJ2-1|TRBV7-6|once
CASSLVGTGGDEQFF
TGTGCCAGCAGCTTAGTTGGGACAGGGGGGGATGAGCAGTTCTTC
>TRBD1|TRBJ2-7|TRBV7-9|.
CASSLAGTGNYEQYF
TGTGCCAGCAGCTTGGCCGGGACAGGGAACTACGAGCAGTACTTC
>TRBD1|TRBJ2-7|TRBV6-5|.
CASRDGTGTSYEQYF
TGTGCCAGCAGGGACGGGACAGGGACCTCCTACGAGCAGTACTTC
>.|TRBJ1-1|TRBV19|.
CASSIRTGGAFF
TGTGCCAGTAGTATTCGTACAGGAGGGGCTTTCTTT
>TRBD1|TRBJ2-2|TRBV9|.
CASSATGTATGELFF
TGTGCCAGCAGCGCCACCGGGACAGCGACCGGGGAGCTGTTTTTT
>.|TRBJ2-2|TRBV5-1|.
CASSPPGRGNTGELFF
TGCGCCAGCAGTCCGCCCGGACGGGGAAACACCGGGGAGCTGTTTTTT
>TRBD1|TRBJ2-1|TRBV7-8|.
CASSSDSWDRGNEQFF
TGTGCCAGCAGCTCCGACTCCTGGGACAGGGGTAATGAGCAGTTCTTC
>.|TRBJ1-2|TRBV2|.
CASSLGNNYGYTF
TGTGCCAGCAGTCTCGGGAATAACTATGGCTACACCTTC
>.|TRBJ2-7|TRBV11-2|.
CASSGGTLLGQYF
TGTGCCAGCAGCGGCGGGACCCTCTTGGGGCAGTACTTC
>TRBD1|TRBJ1-5|TRBV30|.
CAWSGGTGLYQPQHF
TGTGCCTGGAGTGGGGGGACAGGTTTATATCAGCCCCAGCATTTT
>TRBD1|TRBJ1-2|TRBV5-6|.
CAFSFAPGTGLYGYTF
TGTGCCTTCTCCTTCGCTCCCGGGACAGGGCTCTATGGCTACACCTTC
>TRBD2|TRBJ2-1|TRBV4-1|.
CASSQGASGGGDEQFF
TGCGCCAGCAGCCAAGGGGCTAGCGGGGGAGGGGATGAGCAGTTCTTC
>.|TRBJ1-1|TRBV7-2|.
CASMLVGDTEAFF
TGTGCCAGCATGCTCGTGGGAGACACTGAAGCTTTCTTT
>TRBD1|TRBJ1-2|TRBV6-5|once
CASSPAGGADYGYTF
TGTGCCAGCAGCCCCGCAGGGGGCGCGGACTATGGCTACACCTTC
>.|TRBJ2-7|TRBV6-5|.
CASRAGQNSYEQYF
TGTGCCAGCAGAGCTGGACAGAACTCCTACGAGCAGTACTTC
>.|TRBJ2-2|TRBV4-1|.
CASSQEGGTVGELFF
TGCGCCAGCAGCCAAGAAGGGGGGACAGTCGGGGAGCTGTTTTTT
>.|TRBJ2-2|TRBV10-3|.
CAIGGLAAGELFF
TGTGCCATCGGGGGGCTAGCGGCCGGGGAGCTGTTTTTT
>.|TRBJ1-5|TRBV19|.
CASSTQLQGGNQPQHF
TGTGCCAGTAGTACTCAGTTACAGGGTGGCAATCAGCCCCAGCATTTT
>.|TRBJ1-5|TRBV6-1|.
CASSEPRRGFNQPQHF
TGTGCCAGCAGTGAACCCCGTAGGGGGTTCAATCAGCCCCAGCATTTT
>.|TRBJ2-7|TRBV25-1|.
CASSESDRTESYEQYF
TGTGCCAGCAGTGAATCTGACCGGACAGAATCCTACGAGCAGTACTTC
>TRBD2|TRBJ2-3|TRBV6-5|.
CASSYSWGGDDTQYF
TGTGCCAGCAGTTACTCGTGGGGGGGAGACGATACGCAGTATTTT
>.|TRBJ2-7|TRBV5-8|many
CASSLGTSQYEQYF
TGTGCCAGCAGCTTGGGTACAAGTCAATACGAGCAGTACTTC
>.|TRBJ1-2|TRBV5-6|.
CASKRVDYGYTF
TGTGCCAGCAAGAGGGTGGACTATGGCTACACCTTC
>.|TRBJ1-5|TRBV18|.
CASSPYPRRDPNQPQHF
TGTGCCAGCTCACCGTACCCCCGGAGGGACCCTAATCAGCCCCAGCATTTT
>TRBD2|TRBJ2-5|TRBV9|.
CASTRTGGLETQYF
TGTGCCAGCACTCGGACGGGGGGGCTAGAGACCCAGTACTTC
>TRBD2|TRBJ2-2|TRBV9|.
CASSVSGTSGGSGGELFF
TGTGCCAGCAGCGTTTCCGGGACTAGCGGGGGATCGGGCGGGGAGCTGTTTTTT
>.|TRBJ1-5|TRBV15|.
CATSREAFQPQHF
TGTGCCACCAGCAGAGAAGCGTTTCAGCCCCAGCATTTT
>.|TRBJ1-2|TRBV6-6|.
CASSYSTAYYGYTF
TGTGCCAGCAGTTACTCGACAGCCTACTATGGCTACACCTTC
>.|TRBJ1-6|TRBV30|.
CAWRRGLINSPLHF
TGTGCCTGGAGGCGGGGACTGATTAATTCCCCCCTCCACTTT
>.|TRBJ1-1|TRBV6-1|.
CASSRTSNTEAFF
TGTGCCAGCAGTAGGACATCGAACACTGAAGCTTTCTTT
>.|TRBJ2-5|TRBV7-2|.
CASSSPYGTPSRQETQYF
TGTGCCAGCAGCTCCCCCTACGGTACCCCATCTCGACAAGAGACCCAGTACTTC
>.|TRBJ1-2|TRBV7-2|.
CASSSRAAGPYGYTF
TGTGCCAGCAGCTCTCGGGCCGCGGGGCCCTATGGCTACACCTTC
>.|TRBJ2-2|TRBV6-1|.
CASKTVEVTGELFF
TGTGCCAGCAAAACTGTGGAGGTAACCGGGGAGCTGTTTTTT
>.|TRBJ1-2|TRBV5-1|.
CASSLARPNYGYTF
TGCGCCAGCAGCTTGGCCAGGCCTAACTATGGCTACACCTTC
>.|TRBJ1-1|TRBV7-9|once
CASSLGDIEAFF
TGTGCCAGCAGCTTAGGGGACATTGAAGCTTTCTTT
>TRBD1|TRBJ2-5|TRBV28|.
CASRTTGTVETQYF
TGTGCCAGCAGAACCACCGGGACAGTCGAGACCCAGTACTTC
>TRBD1|TRBJ2-5|TRBV7-8|.
CASSSGQGETQYF
TGTGCCAGCAGCTCGGGACAGGGAGAGACCCAGTACTTC
>.|TRBJ1-1|TRBV18|.
CASSLRDTEAFF
TGTGCCAGCTCACTGCGAGACACTGAAGCTTTCTTT
>TRBD1|TRBJ2-7|TRBV5-1|.
CASSQQGTYEQYF
TGCGCCAGCAGTCAACAGGGGACCTACGAGCAGTACTTC
>TRBD1|TRBJ2-7|TRBV18|.
CASSPGTGGSYEQYF
TGTGCCAGCTCACCAGGGACAGGGGGCTCCTACGAGCAGTACTTC
>.|TRBJ1-1|TRBV5-1|.
CASSLLERKNTEAFF
TGCGCCAGCAGCTTGTTAGAGAGAAAGAACACTGAAGCTTTCTTT
>TRBD2|TRBJ2-7|TRBV9|.
CASSVEGWETSGYEQYF
TGTGCCAGCAGCGTAGAGGGATGGGAGACTAGCGGTTACGAGCAGTACTTC
>.|TRBJ2-7|TRBV11-2|.
CASSLTRADYEQYF
TGTGCCAGCAGCTTAACGAGGGCAGACTACGAGCAGTACTTC
>.|TRBJ1-3|TRBV4-2|few
CASSQSLTGSGNTIYF
TGTGCCAGCAGCCAATCCCTTACAGGGTCTGGAAACACCATATATTTT
>.|TRBJ1-6|TRBV5-4|.
CASSLGGFTGDSPLHF
TGTGCCAGCAGCTTGGGGGGATTTACGGGGGATTCACCCCTCCACTTT
>TRBD1|TRBJ1-2|TRBV6-5|.
CASSATGGGYTF
TGTGCCAGCAGTGCGACAGGGGGTGGCTACACCTTC
>TRBD1|TRBJ2-4|TRBV28|.
CASSSQGAYGNIQYF
TGTGCCAGCAGTTCGCAGGGGGCGTACGGAAACATTCAGTACTTC
>TRBD2|TRBJ2-1|TRBV7-3|.
CASSLAGAYNEQFF
TGTGCCAGCAGTCTAGCGGGGGCCTACAATGAGCAGTTCTTC
>TRBD1|TRBJ1-5|TRBV28|.
CASSSGQGDQPQHF
TGTGCCAGCAGTTCGGGACAGGGTGATCAGCCCCAGCATTTT
>.|TRBJ1-2|TRBV28|.
CASSFLGSYGYTF
TGTGCCAGCAGTTTCTTGGGGAGCTATGGCTACACCTTC
>.|TRBJ2-7|TRBV5-1|once
CASSPQGPYEQYF
TGCGCCAGCAGCCCACAGGGTCCCTACGAGCAGTACTTC
>.|TRBJ1-1|TRBV18|.
CASSPPGGMNTEAFF
TGTGCCAGCTCACCCCCCGGGGGGATGAACACTGAAGCTTTCTTT
>.|TRBJ2-3|TRBV6-5|.
CASRDTGTDTQYF
TGTGCCAGCAGAGATACGGGCACAGATACGCAGTATTTT